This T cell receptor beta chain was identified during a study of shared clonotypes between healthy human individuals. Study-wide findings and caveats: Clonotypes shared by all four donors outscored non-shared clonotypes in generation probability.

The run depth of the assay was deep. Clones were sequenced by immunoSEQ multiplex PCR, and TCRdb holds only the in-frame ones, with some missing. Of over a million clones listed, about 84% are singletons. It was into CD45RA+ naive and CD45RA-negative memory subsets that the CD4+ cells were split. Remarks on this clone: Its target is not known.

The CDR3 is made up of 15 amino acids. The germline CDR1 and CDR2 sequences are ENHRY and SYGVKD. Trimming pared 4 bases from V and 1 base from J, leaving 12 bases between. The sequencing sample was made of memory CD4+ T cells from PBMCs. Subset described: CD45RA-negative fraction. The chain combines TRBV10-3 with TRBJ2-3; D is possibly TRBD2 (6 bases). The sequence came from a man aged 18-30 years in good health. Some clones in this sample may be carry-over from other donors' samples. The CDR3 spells CAISGPPSGTDTQYF. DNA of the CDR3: TGTGCCATCAGTGGGCCACCTAGCGGCACAGATACGCAGTATTTT.